This TCR beta chain was sequenced for a study of T cell responses to AZD1222 COVID-19 vaccine. CDR3 length: 15 amino acids. Looked up from germline, CDR1 is MNHNY and CDR2 is SVGAGI (reference sequence). V was trimmed by 2 bases and J by 7 bases, leaving 15 bases between them. The table came from immunoSEQ multiplex PCR; TCRdb's copy has only in-frame clones and leaves some out. The table lists 120,000 to 150,000 clones, roughly 93% of them singletons. The TCR originated in an adult who received the AZD1222 COVID-19 vaccine. The material was peripheral blood, obtained 28 days after the second AZD1222 dose. The V and J genes are TRBV6-6 and TRBJ2-4, with D maybe TRBD1 (6 bases). The CDR3 here is CASSYDPGTGNIQYF. The CDR3 DNA reads as TGTGCCAGCAGTTACGACCCGGGTACAGGGAACATTCAGTACTTC.